This paragraph covers one T cell receptor (beta chain) sequence. The data stem from a study of blood T cell repertoires in COVID-19. Study-wide context: The analysed material was cDNA or gDNA that came from T cells, B-cell-depleted T cells, or PBMCs.

Sequencing was performed with immunoSEQ multiplex PCR; in TCRdb, only in-frame clones are kept and a portion is missing. The repertoire includes 130,000 or so clones, approximately 80% of them detected once, and 12% sits in the top ten. Per the germline V gene, CDR1 is ENHRY and CDR2 is SYGVKD. V dropped 2 bases and J dropped 8 bases, with 13 bases sitting between them. This CDR3 has 15 residues. The TCR originated in a woman aged 60-75 years with acute or convalescent COVID-19. The sequencing sample was made of peripheral blood. The rearrangement uses TRBV10-3 and TRBJ1-6, with D unresolved. DNA for the CDR3: TGTGCCATCAGTGAGGCTCAGGCGCCTCATTCACCCCTCCACTTT. Its protein product is CAISEAQAPHSPLHF.